The 17 T cell receptor beta chains given below trace back to one sample, sequenced in a study of post-analysis software for immune sequencing data. Libraries were made from TCR beta cDNA, and they carried unique molecular identifiers. One entry per CDR3 protein results from TCRdb running MiXCR on the PCR reads. The sample holds around 250,000 distinct CDR3 sequences, just over 35% seen once. Their cognate antigens are unknown. Whole-study findings and limits: Patients showed TRBV5-6, TRBV5-1 and TRBV20-1 among four to six TRBV segments more frequent than in controls.

The sample was blood. Receptors were obtained from a girl aged 10 to 17 with multiple sclerosis.

This clonotype is a singleton in its sample. The rearrangement links TRBV20-1 to TRBJ2-5, with 9 positions matching TRBD1. The length of the CDR3 is 12 residues. With V trimmed by 5 bases and J by 2 bases, 0 bases remained unmatched. Germline CDR1 DFQATT, CDR2 SNEGSKA (reference sequence). CDR3 region: CSADRGQETQYF. CDR3 DNA: TGCAGTGCTGACAGGGGGCAAGAGACCCAGTACTTC.

In the case of this clonotype: This may arise from a read error, as a much more abundant clone is one base away. This sequence joins TRBV7-9 and TRBJ2-1; D is unclear. V shed 1 base and J shed 9 bases, with 7 bases lying between them. Germline V gene sequence: CDR1 SEHNR, CDR2 FQNEAQ (reference sequence). CDR3 length equals 12 residues. In nucleotides, the CDR3 is TGTGCCAGCAGCTTAGGTGGGATTGAGCAGTTCTTC. This encodes CASSLGGIEQFF.

The V and J genes are TRBV19 and TRBJ2-3; 13 positions agree with TRBD2. Germline assignment: CDR1 LNHDA and CDR2 SQIVND (reference sequence). This CDR3 is 19 amino acids long. The junction had 20 bases not matched to a gene; V was cut back by 6 bases and J by 8 bases. DNA of the CDR3: TGTGCCAGTAGCGGAAAATTTCTCCTGACTAGCGGGAGGTCTCGTACGCAGTATTTT. Amino acids: CASSGKFLLTSGRSRTQYF.

This clonotype was recorded at least ten times. The J gene is TRBJ2-7, the V gene TRBV6-5; TRBD1 agrees at 9 bases. V was clipped by 5 bases and J by 3 bases; unmatched bases: 2. This CDR3 has 13 residues. Germline V gives CDR1 MNHEY, CDR2 SVGAGI. The DNA of the CDR3 is TGTGCCAGCAGTAGGGGACAGGGCTACGAGCAGTACTTC. Encoded protein: CASSRGQGYEQYF.

V gene TRBV7-2 combines with J gene TRBJ2-4; 8 bases agree with TRBD2. V lost 3 bases and J lost 4; bases outside the gene matches: 14. This CDR3 contains 18 residues. Germline CDR1 SGHTA, CDR2 FQGNSA. The CDR3 protein is CASSFVSGGPRRKNIQYF. CDR3 in DNA: TGTGCCAGCAGCTTTGTATCGGGGGGGCCTCGTAGGAAAAACATTCAGTACTTC.

This clonotype appeared a single time. V is TRBV11-2 and J is TRBJ2-7, with D perhaps given as TRBD1 or TRBD2 (5 bases each). The V gene lost 5 bases and the J gene lost 3 bases, with 14 bases spanning the gap. Germline V gene sequence: CDR1 SGHAT, CDR2 FQNNGV. CDR3 length equals 14 residues. CDR3 sequence: CASSPTRDRYEQYF. The CDR3 DNA reads TGTGCCAGCAGCCCTACCCGGGACCGCTACGAGCAGTACTTC. The full variable domain, in which reference TRBV11-2 and TRBJ2-7 provide the parts outside the CDR3, is EAGVAQSPRYKIIEKRQSVAFWCNPISGHATLYWYQQILGQGPKLLIQFQNNGVVDDSQLPKDRFSAERLKGVDSTLKIQPAKLEDSAVYLCASSPTRDRYEQYFGPGTRLTVT.

This clonotype was counted only a few times. An end of the junction differs from the germline gene, which may be a read error. The gene calls are TRBV25-1 and TRBJ1-6; D is unresolved. CDR3 length: 16 residues. CDR1 and CDR2 (germline): MGHDK, SYGVNS. CDR3 DNA: TGTGCCAACAGTGAACGGCAGACCCCCTCGGATTCACCCCTCCACTTT. Protein product: CANSERQTPSDSPLHF.

The chain employs TRBV10-3 and TRBJ2-1, with D perhaps assigned TRBD1 or TRBD2 (5 bases each). Germline assignment: CDR1 ENHRY and CDR2 SYGVKD. The CDR3 is 14 amino acids. V lost 10 bases to trimming and J lost 5 bases, with 18 bases between them. The CDR3, as DNA: TGTGCCACTCTGGGGGATGTGGAAAACAATGAGCAGTTCTTC. The encoded protein is CATLGDVENNEQFF.

This chain joins TRBV7-7 and TRBJ2-1; 7 bases line up with TRBD2. CDR3 length: 15 amino acids. J lost 8 bases, V lost 0 bases, and 7 bases had no gene match. The germline V gene has CDR1 SSHAT and CDR2 FNYEAQ (reference sequence). CDR3 region: CASSLAPSGDDEQFF. The CDR3, as DNA: TGTGCCAGCAGCTTAGCACCCAGCGGGGACGATGAGCAGTTCTTC.

The genes are TRBV20-1 and TRBJ2-1, with 7 bases aligning to TRBD1. In germline, CDR1 is DFQATT, CDR2 SNEGSKA (reference sequence). With 1 base clipped from V and 6 bases from J, the junction kept 3 bases outside the gene matches. This CDR3 has 13 amino acids. The CDR3 DNA reads as TGCAGTGCTAGAGTACAGGGGCCCAATGAGCAGTTCTTC. Amino acids: CSARVQGPNEQFF.

A note on this clonotype: A read error is possible here, since a much larger clone lies one base away. The chain recombines TRBV7-9 with TRBJ2-1; 12 bases are a match to TRBD2. The DNA matches TRBJ2-7 better at its end, which makes the J call doubtful. Per the germline V gene, CDR1 is SEHNR and CDR2 is FQNEAQ (reference sequence). CDR3 length: 16 residues. CDR3 sequence: CASSHSSGRAYNEQYF. The CDR3 nucleotides are TGTGCCAGCAGCCATTCTAGCGGGAGGGCCTACAATGAGCAGTACTTC.

This sequence joins TRBV12-3 or TRBV12-4 and TRBJ2-4; the match to TRBD1 covers 12 bases. Trimming at V came to 5 bases and at J to 7 bases, leaving 9 bases not matched to a gene. The CDR3 has 16 residues. The CDR3 spells CASSPGQGASGNIQYF. The CDR3 bases are TGTGCCAGCAGTCCGGGACAGGGGGCGTCGGGGAACATTCAGTACTTC.

This clonotype appeared many times. This chain uses TRBV12-3 or TRBV12-4 with TRBJ2-4; the D call may be TRBD1 or TRBD2 (5 bases each). The CDR3 runs 13 residues. Between the trimmed V and J ends, which lost 6 bases and 10 bases, there was a span of 16 bases. CDR3 DNA sequence: TGTGCCAGCAGCCCGACGGGGCCGCCAATTCAGTACTTC. Its translation: CASSPTGPPIQYF.

The chain has TRBV20-1 and TRBJ1-1; maybe TRBD1 (5 bases). The CDR3 runs 14 residues. The V and J ends lost 5 bases and 0 bases respectively, with 13 bases between them. CDR1 is DFQATT, CDR2 SNEGSKA, per germline (reference sequence). CDR3 protein: CSAGATELNTEAFF. The CDR3, as DNA: TGCAGTGCTGGCGCGACAGAGCTGAACACTGAAGCTTTCTTT.

This clonotype was detected a few times. DNA for the CDR3: TGTGCCAGTAGTATAGGGTCTCTAGCCCCAGGTAGTGGGGCCAACGTCCTGACTTTC. Translated: CASSIGSLAPGSGANVLTF. The gene calls are TRBV19 and TRBJ2-6, with a possible D match to TRBD2 (5 bases). Germline CDR1 reads LNHDA; CDR2 reads SQIVND (reference sequence). This CDR3 region has 19 residues. Trimming took 1 base from V and 3 from J, leaving 19 bases between them. The full variable domain, in which reference TRBV19 and TRBJ2-6 provide the parts outside the CDR3, is DGGITQSPKYLFRKEGQNVTLSCEQNLNHDAMYWYRQDPGQGLRLIYYSQIVNDFQKGDIAEGYSVSREKKESFPLTVTSAQKNPTAFYLCASSIGSLAPGSGANVLTFGAGSRLTVL.

The CDR3 region is CASSSPNGLAGGQETQYF. The CDR3 DNA reads as TGTGCCAGCAGTTCCCCAAACGGACTAGCGGGGGGACAAGAGACCCAGTACTTC. This chain connects TRBV27 to TRBJ2-5, with TRBD2 matching 14 bases. This CDR3 region has 18 residues. Germline CDR1 is MNHEY and CDR2 is SMNVEV (reference sequence). Trimming took 4 bases from V and 2 from J; bases not matched to a gene: 9.

This chain uses TRBV18 with TRBJ2-5, with unresolved D. Germline V gene lookup returns CDR1 KGHSH and CDR2 LQKENI. The CDR3 is made up of 13 amino acids. V was pared by 0 bases and J by 5 bases, with 7 bases between. The CDR3 sequence is CASSPPSVETQYF. CDR3 coding DNA: TGTGCCAGCTCACCACCGAGCGTGGAGACCCAGTACTTC.